These 25 T cell receptor beta chains were all obtained from the same sample, sequenced in a study of cytomegalovirus exposure and HLA in healthy donors. It was with 60 Vbeta and 13 Jbeta primers that the PCR ran. Here immunoSEQ multiplex PCR was the method, and the copy in TCRdb shows in-frame clones only, minus some. The sample holds about 25,000 clones, about four fifths seen once. The sequencing input was PBMCs. Receptors originate from a male donor in good health and CMV-seronegative.

The V and J genes are TRBV9 and TRBJ2-3, with 12 bases aligning to TRBD1. CDR1 is SGDLS, CDR2 YYNGEE, per germline. The trim removed 4 bases at V and 4 bases at J, leaving 10 bases unmatched. The CDR3 covers 17 residues. As DNA, the CDR3 is TGTGCCAGCAGCAACGCGTGGGGACAGGGGGCCTCAGATACGCAGTATTTT. Translated, it gives CASSNAWGQGASDTQYF.

V and J are TRBV10-3 and TRBJ2-5; possible D gene TRBD2, 5 bases. The DNA matches TRBJ2-7 better at its end, which makes the J call doubtful. This CDR3 region has 12 residues. Per the germline V gene, CDR1 is ENHRY and CDR2 is SYGVKD. DNA for the CDR3: TGTGCCATCAGTGGGGGAGACTACGAGCAGTACTTC. It translates to CAISGGDYEQYF.

The V gene is TRBV14, the J gene TRBJ2-1, with D perhaps matching TRBD2 (5 bases). The CDR3 is 17 residues long. CDR1 is SGHDN and CDR2 is FVKESK in the germline V gene. V was shortened by 3 bases and J by 0 bases, with 15 bases between the two germline ends. CDR3 protein: CASSQEEVKSSYNEQFF. DNA of the CDR3: TGTGCCAGCAGCCAGGAGGAGGTTAAAAGCTCCTACAATGAGCAGTTCTTC.

This chain connects TRBV10-2 to TRBJ1-3, with 8 bases identical to TRBD1. The germline V gene encodes CDR1 WSHSY and CDR2 SAAADI. The junction had 3 bases not matched to a gene; V was cut back by 4 bases and J by 1 base. The CDR3 has 15 residues. The CDR3 is CASSGHRGSGNTIYF. DNA of the CDR3: TGCGCCAGCAGTGGCCACAGGGGGTCTGGAAACACCATATATTTT.

The chain combines TRBV4-3 with TRBJ2-2; 7 bases fit TRBD1. This CDR3 is 15 amino acids long. Per germline, CDR1 LGHNA and CDR2 YSLEER. V gave up 4 bases and J gave up 0 bases; unmatched junction bases: 2. CDR3 coding DNA: TGCGCCAGCAGCCGAACAGGGGCGAACACCGGGGAGCTGTTTTTT. Its protein is CASSRTGANTGELFF.

J is TRBJ2-3 and V is TRBV2; TRBD1 matches at 10 bases. Trimming at V came to 3 bases and at J to 4 bases, leaving 1 base not matched to a gene. CDR3 size: 14 residues. The germline V gene has CDR1 SNHLY and CDR2 FYNNEI. The CDR3 nucleotides are TGTGCCAGCAGTGACGGGACAGGGGCAGATACGCAGTATTTT. Residues: CASSDGTGADTQYF.

The chain combines TRBV6-1 with TRBJ2-1; D may be TRBD1 (6 bases). Germline CDR1 is MNHNS and CDR2 is SASEGT. Trimming stripped 0 bases from V and 0 bases from J, with 12 bases between. The CDR3 extends over 17 amino acids. The CDR3 protein is CASSEAVGQSSYNEQFF. The DNA of the CDR3 is TGTGCCAGCAGTGAAGCCGTAGGACAGAGCTCCTACAATGAGCAGTTCTTC.

The chain couples TRBV19 to TRBJ1-3; D is unclear. This CDR3 comprises 14 residues. Trimming cost V 2 bases and J 0 bases, with 5 bases left between them. Germline-derived CDR1 and CDR2 are LNHDA and SQIVND (reference sequence). The CDR3 nucleotides are TGTGCCAGTAGTATAAGCAACTCTGGAAACACCATATATTTT. Translating it yields CASSISNSGNTIYF.

This clone has more than one count but fewer than ten. This chain links TRBV27 with TRBJ2-3; 7 bases are shared with TRBD1. From germline, CDR1 is MNHEY and CDR2 SMNVEV (reference sequence). There are 15 residues in the CDR3. With V trimmed by 1 base and J by 2 bases, 3 bases remained unmatched. This CDR3 is CASSLWDRITDTQYF. In DNA, the CDR3 is TGTGCCAGCAGTTTATGGGACAGAATCACAGATACGCAGTATTTT.

This rearrangement joins TRBV28 to TRBJ1-2, with 10 bases that match TRBD1. This CDR3 has 14 residues. Trimming removed 6 bases from V and 7 bases from J; junction bases left unmatched: 8. Germline V lookup: CDR1 MDHEN, CDR2 SYDVKM. CDR3 amino acids: CASRAGQGSTGYTF. CDR3 nucleotides: TGTGCCAGCAGAGCGGGACAGGGGTCTACTGGCTACACCTTC.

This clone was counted between two and nine times. J is TRBJ1-2 and V is TRBV4-2; tentatively, D is TRBD1 (5 bases). Germline V gene lookup returns CDR1 LGHNA and CDR2 YNFKEQ. The V end was cut by 1 base, the J end by 4 bases, with 7 bases between. The CDR3 totals 13 residues. The CDR3, as DNA: TGTGCCAGCAGCCAAGGGACATCCTATGGCTACACCTTC. This translates into CASSQGTSYGYTF.

The CDR3 loop reads CTSSHPIPTRTNEQFF. DNA for the CDR3: TGCACCAGCAGCCATCCTATACCCACTAGAACCAATGAGCAGTTCTTC. V and J are TRBV1 and TRBJ2-1; the D segment call TRBD2 is taken from the table without a DNA check. TRBV1 is given as a pseudogene. This CDR3 has 16 residues.

Only one count was recorded for this clone. The V call is TRBV11-3, the J call TRBJ2-2; D is unresolved. The germline V and J ends were trimmed by 6 bases and 6 bases, with 11 bases remaining between them. The CDR3 totals 13 residues. CDR1 and CDR2 (germline): SGHNT, YENEEA. This CDR3 reads CASRRDKAGELFF. The CDR3 DNA sequence: TGTGCCAGCAGGCGTGACAAGGCCGGGGAGCTGTTTTTT.

This chain links TRBV19 with TRBJ2-4; 7 bases are shared with TRBD1. CDR3 size: 14 residues. The germline gives CDR1 LNHDA, CDR2 SQIVND (reference sequence). V was pared by 6 bases and J by 1 base, with 3 bases of the junction left unmatched. In nucleotides, the CDR3 is TGTGCCAGTAGCCCGACAGGGGCCAAAAACATTCAGTACTTC. Translating gives CASSPTGAKNIQYF.

This clone was seen a few times. The chain couples TRBV6-1 to TRBJ2-2, with D possibly TRBD2 on 6 matching bases. CDR1 is MNHNS, CDR2 SASEGT, per germline. Trimming removed 5 bases at V and 4 bases at J, with 14 bases between. The CDR3 length is 15 residues. CDR3 nucleotides: TGTGCCAGCAGTTCCGGGACTGGGGCCACCGGGGAGCTGTTTTTT. This encodes CASSSGTGATGELFF.

The sample holds a few counts of this clone. The CDR3 nucleotides are TGTGCCAGCACCGAACAGGGGCAGAACACTGAAGCTTTCTTT. Translation: CASTEQGQNTEAFF. The J gene is TRBJ1-1, the V gene TRBV2; TRBD1 aligns across 7 bases. With 7 bases clipped from V and 1 base from J, the junction kept 6 bases outside the gene matches. CDR1 SNHLY and CDR2 FYNNEI come from the germline V gene. CDR3 length: 14 residues.

The chain joins TRBV7-3 to TRBJ2-1; 9 bases fit TRBD1. The CDR3 has 13 amino acids. The J segment lost 13 bases and the V segment lost 3 bases, leaving 7 bases of the junction unmatched. The germline gives CDR1 SGHTA, CDR2 FQGTGA. The DNA for the CDR3 is TGTGCCAGCAGCTTGGGTCGGGACAGGGCTCAGTTCTTC. This translates into CASSLGRDRAQFF.

Comments on this clone: At one boundary the junction diverges from the germline segment, which might be a read error. V usage is TRBV7-7 and J usage is TRBJ2-5; no reliable D call. The V gene's germline CDR1 is SSHAT and CDR2 FNYEAQ (reference sequence). CDR3 length: 14 residues. The CDR3 coding sequence is TGTGCTAGCAGCCCTTCGCGGTTACAAGAGACCCAGTACTTC. Its protein is CASSPSRLQETQYF.

This CDR3 reads CASSFPWGQGAYEQYF. The CDR3 bases are TGTGCCAGCAGTTTCCCCTGGGGACAGGGGGCCTACGAGCAGTACTTC. The chain joins TRBV5-6 to TRBJ2-7; TRBD1 matches 11 bases. Trimming at V came to 5 bases and at J to 2 bases, leaving 9 bases not matched to a gene. CDR1 and CDR2 from the germline V gene are SGHDT and YYEEEE. The CDR3 spans 16 residues.

This clone was observed a few times. The rearrangement uses TRBV23-1 and TRBJ2-1; D is possibly TRBD2 (5 bases). TRBV23-1 falls under the ORF class, with uncertain function. V lost 4 bases, J lost 9 bases, and 10 bases lay in between. The CDR3 totals 12 residues. The CDR3 is CASSPRRGEQFF. In nucleotides, the CDR3 is TGCGCCAGCAGTCCCCGTCGGGGTGAGCAGTTCTTC.

The CDR3 bases are TGTGCCAGCAGCCAAGATCTGGGCACCAACTATGGCTACACCTTC. Its protein is CASSQDLGTNYGYTF. This chain links TRBV14 with TRBJ1-2; no clear D gene. The CDR3 runs to 15 residues. CDR1 and CDR2 (germline): SGHDN, FVKESK. Trimming cost V 0 bases and J 2 bases, with 10 bases left between them.

The chain recombines TRBV27 with TRBJ2-1; 8 nucleotides agree with TRBD2. With 6 bases clipped from V and 5 bases from J, the junction kept 6 bases outside the gene matches. The CDR3 is 14 amino acids. Germline CDR1 and CDR2: MNHEY and SMNVEV (reference sequence). CDR3 DNA: TGTGCCAGCAGAACGGGGGGGGTAAACAATGAGCAGTTCTTC. Encoded protein: CASRTGGVNNEQFF.

This chain uses TRBV5-1 with TRBJ2-1; 8 bases map to TRBD2. This CDR3 has 15 residues. Germline CDR1 and CDR2: SGHRS and YFSETQ. The V and J ends lost 5 bases and 8 bases, in that order; junction bases with no gene match: 12. The CDR3 DNA sequence: TGCGCCAGCAGAAATGGACCAGCGGGAGTCTATGAGCAGTTCTTC. This gives the protein CASRNGPAGVYEQFF.

This chain uses TRBV4-3 with TRBJ2-1; D is possibly TRBD2 (6 bases). The V gene lost 1 base and the J gene lost 5 bases, with 18 bases spanning the gap. The CDR3 consists of 17 residues. Germline values: CDR1 LGHNA, CDR2 YSLEER. DNA for the CDR3: TGCGCCAGCAGCCAAGTAGGAGGGCAGGACCCTAACAATGAGCAGTTCTTC. It is translated as CASSQVGGQDPNNEQFF.

The chain links TRBV14 to TRBJ2-5; D may be TRBD1 (6 bases). The CDR3 is made up of 16 amino acids. Trimming took off 2 bases at V and 5 bases at J, with 18 bases between the two ends. Germline assignment: CDR1 SGHDN and CDR2 FVKESK. CDR3 protein: CASSQRGTGRWETQYF. The DNA for the CDR3 is TGTGCCAGCAGCCAAAGGGGAACAGGGCGGTGGGAGACCCAGTACTTC.